These 27 T cell receptor beta chains came from one sample sequenced in a study of T cell changes during pregnancy in multiple sclerosis. The assay was immunoSEQ multiplex PCR, and TCRdb's table has in-frame clones only and misses some. The sample consists of around 66,000 clones, roughly 89% of them appearing once. This sample comprised peripheral blood, obtained in the third trimester of pregnancy. The source of these receptors is a female donor in good health, enrolled as a control in a pregnancy study.

The gene calls are TRBV4-1 and TRBJ1-2, with TRBD1 matching 10 bases. Germline CDR1 is MGHRA and CDR2 is YSYEKL. V gave up 2 bases and J gave up 0 bases; unmatched junction bases: 3. The CDR3 length is 16 residues. Here the CDR3 DNA reads TGCGCCAGCAGCCAAACCGGACAGGGGGCTAACTATGGCTACACCTTC. This sequence encodes CASSQTGQGANYGYTF.

This clone was counted a single time. The V call is TRBV5-1, the J call TRBJ1-3, with a tentative D call TRBD1 (6 bases). The CDR3 length is 14 residues. The germline V gene encodes CDR1 SGHRS and CDR2 YFSETQ. Trimming left V 2 bases short and J 3 bases short, with 9 bases between. The CDR3 sequence: CASSLQGSGNTIYF. The CDR3, as DNA: TGCGCCAGCAGCTTACAGGGTAGTGGAAACACCATATATTTT.

This sequence joins TRBV2 and TRBJ1-5, with 8 bases lining up with TRBD1. From germline, CDR1 is SNHLY and CDR2 FYNNEI. V was clipped by 3 bases and J by 1 base; unmatched bases: 8. CDR3 length: 17 amino acids. Here the CDR3 reads CASSDGRWTGSNQPQHF. The DNA of the CDR3 is TGTGCCAGCAGTGATGGTCGCTGGACAGGGAGCAATCAGCCCCAGCATTTT.

This chain connects TRBV28 to TRBJ2-7; D is possibly TRBD1 (9 bases). Germline V gene lookup returns CDR1 MDHEN and CDR2 SYDVKM. V was trimmed by 3 bases and J by 2 bases, leaving 17 bases between them. The CDR3 consists of 16 residues. The CDR3 loop is CASSFRGGQGTYEQYF. The CDR3 bases are TGTGCCAGCAGTTTCCGGGGGGGACAGGGAACCTACGAGCAGTACTTC.

This clone appeared a single time. The V and J genes are TRBV27 and TRBJ2-1; 11 bases are a match to TRBD2. The CDR3 is made up of 14 amino acids. V gave up 6 bases and J gave up 11 bases; unmatched junction bases: 9. Germline V gives CDR1 MNHEY, CDR2 SMNVEV (reference sequence). The CDR3 DNA reads TGTGCCAGCAGGAATAGCGGGAGGGCCGGTAAGCAGTTCTTC. Translation: CASRNSGRAGKQFF.

The chain couples TRBV19 to TRBJ1-5, with a weak D call TRBD1 (5 bases). The CDR3 contains 14 residues. Germline values: CDR1 LNHDA, CDR2 SQIVND (reference sequence). V gave up 3 bases and J gave up 5 bases, with 11 bases separating them. CDR3 amino acids: CASSMWTLDQPQHF. CDR3 in DNA: TGTGCCAGTAGTATGTGGACACTCGATCAGCCCCAGCATTTT.

This clone was observed once. J is TRBJ1-5 and V is TRBV7-9, with 10 bases fitting TRBD1. The CDR3 sequence is 15 residues long. The V and J ends lost 5 bases and 6 bases, in that order; junction bases with no gene match: 7. Germline CDR1 reads SEHNR; CDR2 reads FQNEAQ (reference sequence). The CDR3 DNA reads TGTGCCAGCAGCAAGACCGGGACAGGGGCTCAGCCCCAGCATTTT. Its translation is CASSKTGTGAQPQHF.

CDR3 coding DNA: TGTGCCAGCAGCGTAGTTGCCCGGGGCACTGAAGCTTTCTTT. Encoded protein: CASSVVARGTEAFF. The chain has TRBV9 and TRBJ1-1; D not resolved. From germline, CDR1 is SGDLS and CDR2 YYNGEE. V lost 0 bases to trimming and J lost 4 bases, with 10 bases between them. This CDR3 is 14 amino acids long.

The rearrangement links TRBV6-5 to TRBJ1-2; tentative D call: TRBD1 (5 bases). V was clipped by 0 bases and J by 4 bases, with 9 bases between them. Germline CDR1 is MNHEY and CDR2 is SVGAGI. The CDR3 has 14 amino acids. CDR3 sequence reads: CASSYSGGSYGYTF. The CDR3 DNA reads as TGTGCCAGCAGTTACTCTGGGGGGAGCTATGGCTACACCTTC.

This chain connects TRBV7-6 to TRBJ2-2; TRBD2 matches at 8 bases. The CDR3 totals 17 residues. Trimming at V came to 5 bases and at J to 4 bases, leaving 12 bases not matched to a gene. CDR1 and CDR2 (germline): SGHVS, FNYEAQ. CDR3: CASSPKPGGGVTGELFF. The CDR3 nucleotides are TGTGCCAGCAGCCCAAAGCCGGGAGGGGGGGTCACCGGGGAGCTGTTTTTT.

The sample holds one count of this clone. This chain links TRBV6-1 with TRBJ1-1; 11 nucleotides align to TRBD1. Germline V lookup: CDR1 MNHNS, CDR2 SASEGT. The CDR3 runs to 15 residues. V lost 5 bases, J lost 5 bases, and 7 bases stayed unmatched. This CDR3 reads CASSPRTGGGTEAFF. The CDR3, as DNA: TGTGCCAGCAGTCCTCGGACAGGGGGCGGAACTGAAGCTTTCTTT.

The chain employs TRBV11-2 and TRBJ1-1; no reliable D call. The CDR3 sequence is 14 residues long. V dropped 8 bases and J dropped 0 bases, with 13 bases sitting between them. In germline, CDR1 is SGHAT, CDR2 FQNNGV. The CDR3 here is CASVSPNMNTEAFF. CDR3 in DNA: TGTGCCAGCGTTTCCCCCAACATGAACACTGAAGCTTTCTTT.

This chain joins TRBV9 and TRBJ2-1; TRBD2 agrees at 8 bases. CDR1 and CDR2 (germline): SGDLS, YYNGEE. J gave up 4 bases and V 0 bases, and 9 bases lay outside the gene matches. This CDR3 is 17 amino acids long. The CDR3 region is CASSVDWASGSYNEQFF. DNA for the CDR3: TGTGCCAGCAGCGTAGACTGGGCTAGCGGGTCATACAATGAGCAGTTCTTC.

This chain uses TRBV4-1 with TRBJ2-1; 10 bases fit TRBD2. The CDR3 runs to 17 residues. V dropped 0 bases and J dropped 4; count of bases not matched to a gene: 6. Germline V gene lookup returns CDR1 MGHRA and CDR2 YSYEKL. CDR3 DNA: TGCGCCAGCAGCCAAGATGGTAGCGGGGGGACTTACAATGAGCAGTTCTTC. Translating gives CASSQDGSGGTYNEQFF.

This sequence joins TRBV19 and TRBJ2-7; D may be TRBD2 (6 bases). V lost 0 bases, J lost 5 bases, and 8 bases lay in between. Germline lookup yields CDR1 LNHDA and CDR2 SQIVND (reference sequence). This CDR3 has 13 residues. The CDR3: CASSIDGGNEQYF. Here the CDR3 DNA reads TGTGCCAGTAGTATAGATGGGGGGAACGAGCAGTACTTC. The full variable domain, rest sourced from reference TRBV19 and TRBJ2-7, is DGGITQSPKYLFRKEGQNVTLSCEQNLNHDAMYWYRQDPGQGLRLIYYSQIVNDFQKGDIAEGYSVSREKKESFPLTVTSAQKNPTAFYLCASSIDGGNEQYFGPGTRLTVT.

This clone occurred once. The chain joins TRBV15 to TRBJ2-1; 9 bases align to TRBD2. V was pared by 1 base and J by 9 bases, with 7 bases of the junction left unmatched. Germline V lookup: CDR1 LNHNV, CDR2 YYDKDF (reference sequence). The CDR3 totals 15 residues. The CDR3 nucleotides are TGTGCCACCAGCAGAGGGTTAGCGGGAGTTGGTGAGCAGTTCTTC. It codes for CATSRGLAGVGEQFF.

The chain is built from TRBV28 and TRBJ2-7; no clear D gene. CDR1 is MDHEN and CDR2 is SYDVKM in the germline V gene. V was pared by 3 bases and J by 3 bases, with 9 bases between. The CDR3 length is 13 residues. The CDR3 bases are TGTGCCAGCAGTTTTCTCAGGTTCTACGAGCAGTACTTC. Amino acids: CASSFLRFYEQYF.

The gene calls are TRBV5-1 and TRBJ1-5; D is unclear. V lost 0 bases, J lost 4 bases, and 11 bases lay in between. The germline gives CDR1 SGHRS, CDR2 YFSETQ. The CDR3 runs to 15 residues. The DNA of the CDR3 is TGCGCCAGCAGCTTGGATGGGCAGGCAAATCAGCCCCAGCATTTT. As protein: CASSLDGQANQPQHF.

The genes are TRBV28 and TRBJ1-2; TRBD1 is a possible D gene (6 bases). V was cut by 3 bases and J by 7 bases, with 15 bases left in between. The CDR3 covers 14 residues. Germline-derived CDR1 and CDR2 are MDHEN and SYDVKM. The chain's CDR3 is CASSFPGGGSGYTF. The CDR3, as DNA: TGTGCCAGCAGTTTCCCGGGTGGGGGCAGTGGCTACACCTTC.

This sequence joins TRBV5-1 and TRBJ2-7, with D unresolved. The CDR3 has 13 amino acids. Trimming shortened V by 5 bases and J by 0 bases, and 9 bases separated the two germline ends. Germline values: CDR1 SGHRS, CDR2 YFSETQ. The CDR3 protein is CASRVQISYEQYF. The DNA of the CDR3 is TGCGCCAGCAGAGTTCAGATCTCCTACGAGCAGTACTTC.

This rearrangement joins TRBV2 to TRBJ1-1; 8 bases match TRBD1. The CDR3 length is 13 residues. Germline V gene sequence: CDR1 SNHLY, CDR2 FYNNEI. V was clipped by 9 bases and J by 4 bases; unmatched bases: 7. The CDR3 nucleotides are TGTGCCAGGGTTAGACAGGGGTTCACTGAAGCTTTCTTT. Protein: CARVRQGFTEAFF.

The genes are TRBV7-9 and TRBJ1-4; the D is unclear. V lost 5 bases, J lost 5 bases, and 18 bases lay in between. Germline V gene sequence: CDR1 SEHNR, CDR2 FQNEAQ (reference sequence). The CDR3 contains 16 residues. The CDR3 region has the DNA TGTGCCAGCAGCCTGAAATGGGCGTCCTTAAATGAAAAACTGTTTTTT. It is translated as CASSLKWASLNEKLFF.

Concerning this clone: The junction departs from the called germline gene at one end, perhaps through a read error. The V gene is TRBV7-7, the J gene TRBJ1-2, with D tentatively TRBD1 (6 bases). The CDR3 extends over 16 amino acids. Looked up from germline, CDR1 is SSHAT and CDR2 is FNYEAQ (reference sequence). CDR3 sequence: CASSQGSGGKNYGYTF. The CDR3, as DNA: TGTGCTAGCAGCCAGGGGTCGGGTGGGAAAAACTATGGCTACACCTTC.

CDR3: CASSYRGLNGEKLFF. CDR3 nucleotide sequence: TGTGCCAGCTCCTACAGGGGGCTCAACGGTGAAAAACTGTTTTTT. V usage is TRBV18 and J usage is TRBJ1-4, with 9 positions matching TRBD1. This CDR3 has 15 residues. CDR1 is KGHSH, CDR2 LQKENI, per germline. V was clipped by 6 bases and J by 7 bases; unmatched bases: 9.

This clone came up once. This chain connects TRBV6-5 to TRBJ2-7; D call uncertain. V dropped 3 bases and J dropped 3 bases, with 9 bases sitting between them. The germline V gene has CDR1 MNHEY and CDR2 SVGAGI. CDR3 length: 13 amino acids. The CDR3 here is CASSYSLYYEQYF. In DNA form, the CDR3 reads TGTGCCAGCAGTTATTCTCTCTACTACGAGCAGTACTTC.

CDR3 sequence: CASSPTGQGFEGYTF. In DNA, the CDR3 is TGTGCCAGCAGTCCGACGGGACAGGGATTCGAGGGCTACACCTTC. J is TRBJ1-2 and V is TRBV6-1; 9 bases map to TRBD1. The J segment lost 8 bases and the V segment lost 5 bases, leaving 12 bases of the junction unmatched. The germline V gene encodes CDR1 MNHNS and CDR2 SASEGT. The CDR3 runs 15 residues.

CDR3 coding DNA: TGTGCCAGCAGCCTGGTACAGGGGGCGAACACTGAAGCTTTCTTT. Protein: CASSLVQGANTEAFF. V gene TRBV9 combines with J gene TRBJ1-1; the match to TRBD1 covers 9 bases. Trimming took 4 bases from V and 1 from J; bases not matched to a gene: 5. This CDR3 has 15 residues. Germline-derived CDR1 and CDR2 are SGDLS and YYNGEE.